The TCR beta chain under discussion was sequenced for a study of identical twins. General study results and limits: Whereas memory repertoires showed no such difference, abundant cord blood beta clonotypes carried fewer insertions. Models predicted too little out-of-frame TCR alpha sharing in monozygotic twins.

This CDR3 region has 15 residues. Germline lookup yields CDR1 LGHNA and CDR2 YNFKEQ. Trimming at V came to 0 bases and at J to 10 bases, leaving 9 bases not matched to a gene. Unique molecular identifiers were in the cDNA, with template-switch universal primer binding. TCRdb recomputed calls from the 5' RACE reads with MiXCR, one row per CDR3 protein. Among 1.5 million to 2 million distinct CDR3 sequences listed, about 32% were seen once. About this clonotype itself: Its specificity is unknown.

This sequence joins TRBV4-2 and TRBJ2-1, with TRBD2 identical over 7 bases. Sequenced: cord blood. The origin of this receptor is a newborn girl in good health. The CDR3 protein is CASSQEGGGVYEQFF. CDR3 bases: TGTGCCAGCAGCCAAGAGGGCGGGGGTGTTTACGAGCAGTTCTTC.